Below, 5 T cell receptor beta chains from the same sample are listed, as sequenced in a study of cytomegalovirus exposure and HLA in healthy donors (dated by TCRdb to the late 2010s). The receptor library was made with the immunoSEQ multiplex PCR assay. For the multiplex PCR, a mixture combining 60 forward primers for TCR Vbeta segments and 13 reverse primers for TCR Jbeta segments was used. TCRdb holds this immuneACCESS table with in-frame rearrangements only. Some clones are missing; in checked studies, unresolved V genes explain under half, and the rest has no known cause. Here the sample has a few hundred thousand clones; roughly 80% occur a single time. Of the sample, more than 0.3% is held by the ten largest clones. Sequencing was carried out using PBMCs. These receptors all stem from a girl aged 2-15 years in good health and CMV-seronegative.

The chain uses TRBV19 and TRBJ2-2; D possibly corresponds to TRBD2 (6 bases). Germline assignment: CDR1 LNHDA and CDR2 SQIVND (reference sequence). Trimming took 7 bases from V and 1 from J, leaving 13 bases between them. The CDR3 loop spans 15 amino acids. CDR3 DNA sequence: TGTGCCAGTATGTCCCCGGGAGAGAACACCGGGGAGCTGTTTTTT. Residues: CASMSPGENTGELFF.

J is TRBJ1-3 and V is TRBV7-8, with TRBD1 identical over 10 bases. CDR1 is SGHVS and CDR2 is FQNEAQ in the germline V gene. This CDR3 is built from 15 residues. V gave up 4 bases and J gave up 4 bases; unmatched junction bases: 4. CDR3 DNA: TGTGCCAGCAGCTCAGGGACAGGGGTCGGAAACACCATATATTTT. Encoded protein: CASSSGTGVGNTIYF. Complete variable domain (other parts from reference TRBV7-8 and TRBJ1-3): GAGVSQSPRYKVAKRGQDVALRCDPISGHVSLFWYQQALGQGPEFLTYFQNEAQLDKSGLPSDRFFAERPEGSVSTLKIQRTQQEDSAVYLCASSSGTGVGNTIYFGEGSWLTVV.

The rearrangement joins TRBV4-1 to TRBJ2-5, with a possible D match to TRBD2 (6 bases). TRBJ2-7 matches the DNA end more closely, so the J call is doubtful. From germline, CDR1 is MGHRA and CDR2 YSYEKL. The CDR3 is 15 amino acids. As DNA, the CDR3 is TGCGCCAGCAGCTCCTCAACCGGGAGCTCCTACGAGCAGTACTTC. The encoded protein is CASSSSTGSSYEQYF.

This clone appeared a few times. The J gene is TRBJ1-1, the V gene TRBV4-1, with a weak D call TRBD1 (5 bases). CDR3 length: 19 amino acids. CDR1 and CDR2 (germline): MGHRA, YSYEKL. V gave up 6 bases and J gave up 0 bases, with 26 bases separating them. CDR3 region: CASSKIIAARAVMNTEAFF. The CDR3 DNA reads as TGCGCCAGCAGTAAAATAATAGCAGCCAGGGCAGTTATGAACACTGAAGCTTTCTTT.

The rearrangement links TRBV9 to TRBJ2-5; a possible D gene is TRBD2 (5 bases). This CDR3 has 14 amino acids. Germline CDR1 is SGDLS and CDR2 is YYNGEE. With 0 bases removed from V and 2 bases from J, the gap between germline ends came to 8 bases. The CDR3 loop reads CASSVGPGQETQYF. In nucleotides, the CDR3 is TGTGCCAGCAGCGTAGGACCGGGACAAGAGACCCAGTACTTC.